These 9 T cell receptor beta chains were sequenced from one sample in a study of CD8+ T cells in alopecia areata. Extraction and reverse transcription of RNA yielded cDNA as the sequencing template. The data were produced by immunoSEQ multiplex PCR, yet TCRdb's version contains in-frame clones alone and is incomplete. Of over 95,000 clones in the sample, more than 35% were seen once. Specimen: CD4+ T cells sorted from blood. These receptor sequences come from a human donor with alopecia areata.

CDR3 sequence: CASSRTSGGSNNEQFF. As DNA, the CDR3 is TGCGCCAGCAGTAGGACTAGCGGGGGGTCGAACAATGAGCAGTTCTTC. The chain joins TRBV5-1 to TRBJ2-1; TRBD2 matches 14 bases. Germline V CDR1 and CDR2: SGHRS, YFSETQ. Losses at the gene ends were 5 bases for V and 5 bases for J; bases not matched to a gene: 6. CDR3 size: 16 residues.

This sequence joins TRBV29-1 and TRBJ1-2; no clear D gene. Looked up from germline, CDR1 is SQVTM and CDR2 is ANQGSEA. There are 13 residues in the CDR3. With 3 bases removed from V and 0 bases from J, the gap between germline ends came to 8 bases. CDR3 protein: CSVDPVTNYGYTF. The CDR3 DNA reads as TGCAGCGTTGACCCAGTGACTAACTATGGCTACACCTTC.

CDR3 residues: CASSPTGYNEQFF. CDR3 sequence (DNA): TGTGCCAGCAGTCCTACAGGTTACAATGAGCAGTTCTTC. The chain combines TRBV25-1 with TRBJ2-1; a possible D gene is TRBD1 (5 bases). The CDR3 length is 13 residues. Looked up from germline, CDR1 is MGHDK and CDR2 is SYGVNS. Trimming cost V 5 bases and J 4 bases, with 9 bases left between them.

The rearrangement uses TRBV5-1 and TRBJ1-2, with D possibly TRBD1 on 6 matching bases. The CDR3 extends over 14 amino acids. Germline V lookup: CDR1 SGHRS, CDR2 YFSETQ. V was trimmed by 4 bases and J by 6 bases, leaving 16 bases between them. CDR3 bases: TGCGCCAGCAGCACCGGGACACCCGGGGATGGCTACACCTTC. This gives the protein CASSTGTPGDGYTF.

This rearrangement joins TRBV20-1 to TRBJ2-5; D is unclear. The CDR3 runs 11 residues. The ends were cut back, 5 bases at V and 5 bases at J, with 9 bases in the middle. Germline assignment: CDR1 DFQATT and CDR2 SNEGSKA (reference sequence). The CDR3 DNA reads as TGCAGTGCTCCCCCGAAGGAGACCCAGTACTTC. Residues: CSAPPKETQYF.

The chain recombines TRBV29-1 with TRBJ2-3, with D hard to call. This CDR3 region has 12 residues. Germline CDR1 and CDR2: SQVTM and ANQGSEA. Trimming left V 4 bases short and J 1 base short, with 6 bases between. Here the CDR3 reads CSVGTRTDTQYF. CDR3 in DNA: TGCAGCGTTGGTACTCGCACAGATACGCAGTATTTT.

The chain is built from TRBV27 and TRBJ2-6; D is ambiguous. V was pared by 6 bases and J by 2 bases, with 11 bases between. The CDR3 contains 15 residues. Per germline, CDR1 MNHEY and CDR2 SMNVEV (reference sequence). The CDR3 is CASRVSRAGANVLTF. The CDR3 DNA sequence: TGTGCCAGCAGAGTGTCCAGAGCTGGGGCCAACGTCCTGACTTTC.

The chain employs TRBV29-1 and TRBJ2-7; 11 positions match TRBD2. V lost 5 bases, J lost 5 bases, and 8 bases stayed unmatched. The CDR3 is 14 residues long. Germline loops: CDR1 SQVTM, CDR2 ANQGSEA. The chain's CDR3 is CSVQTSGMGNEQYF. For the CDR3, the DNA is TGCAGCGTTCAGACTAGCGGGATGGGCAACGAGCAGTACTTC.

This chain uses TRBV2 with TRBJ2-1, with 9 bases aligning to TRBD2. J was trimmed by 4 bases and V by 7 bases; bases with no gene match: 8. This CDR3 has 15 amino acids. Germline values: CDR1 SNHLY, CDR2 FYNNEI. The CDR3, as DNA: TGTGCCAGCACCAGAAGCGGGGGGCTATACAATGAGCAGTTCTTC. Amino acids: CASTRSGGLYNEQFF.